This T cell receptor (beta chain) was found in a study of T cells in Graves' hyperthyroidism and ophthalmopathy. Lactation, pregnancy, other autoimmune disease or uncontrolled infection excluded patients. Isolation of PBMCs was performed on around 10 ml fresh peripheral blood. Whole-study results and caveats: Through a model of 13 V-J features, ophthalmopathy was separated from stable hyperthyroidism.

Germline V gene sequence: CDR1 SGDLS, CDR2 YYNGEE. Trimming shortened V by 3 bases and J by 10 bases, and 8 bases separated the two germline ends. The CDR3 loop spans 12 amino acids. This clonotype was counted only a few times. Its antigen is currently unknown. RNA transcripts gave rise to amplified TCR beta CDR3 regions. HTBI primers drove first-round RT-PCR of the TCR CDR3. TCRdb ran MiXCR on the multiplex PCR reads and lists one entry per CDR3 protein. The table has approximately 740,000 distinct CDR3 sequences, less than 15% seen once. V is TRBV9 and J is TRBJ1-6; no definite D call. The TCR comes from a woman between 18 and 29 years old with Graves' hyperthyroidism. Sequenced: blood. CDR3 residues: CASSAAASPLHF. The CDR3 DNA reads TGTGCCAGCAGCGCCGCCGCATCACCCCTCCACTTT.